This T cell receptor (beta chain) appears in the sequencing data of a study of identical twins. The study, taken as a whole, reports: Zero-insertion analyses might be partly confounded by invariant T cells like MAIT and iNKT. The analysis was cross-sectional rather than longitudinal within donors.

To note about this clonotype: As yet, its antigen is unknown.

One entry per CDR3 protein, called by TCRdb with MiXCR from the 5' RACE reads. The top ten hold about 12% of the sample, which has roughly 770,000 distinct CDR3 sequences, over 15% seen once. Germline CDR1 and CDR2: DFQATT and SNEGSKA (reference sequence). Losses at the gene ends were 6 bases for V and 6 bases for J; bases not matched to a gene: 5. The CDR3 consists of 12 residues. The same specimen was also included in a second study, on T cells expressing NK-cell markers.

V gene TRBV20-1 combines with J gene TRBJ2-1; the match to TRBD1 covers 7 bases. The source material was PBMCs. The receptor comes from a woman under 30 in good health. In nucleotides, the CDR3 is TGCAGTGCCCAACAGGGGTCCAATGAGCAGTTCTTC. Its translation is CSAQQGSNEQFF.